This T cell receptor beta chain was captured by sequencing in a study of T cell changes during pregnancy in multiple sclerosis. The germline CDR1 and CDR2 sequences are SQVTM and ANQGSEA. After removal of 0 bases from V and 7 bases from J, the junction contained 13 bases not matched to a gene. The CDR3 runs to 16 residues. This table comes from immunoSEQ multiplex PCR, and its TCRdb copy is limited to in-frame clones, with some not included. This table has over 25,000 clones, over 75% appearing once. This clone was observed a few times. This TCR was recovered from a female donor with multiple sclerosis, enrolled in a pregnancy study. The chain employs TRBV29-1 and TRBJ1-1; 8 bases match TRBD1. The source material was CD8+ T cells from peripheral blood mononuclear cells, sampled after pregnancy. CDR3 nucleotides: TGCAGCGTTGAAGAGAGGGGTGACAGGGGAAGCGATGAAGCTTTCTTT. Amino acids: CSVEERGDRGSDEAFF.